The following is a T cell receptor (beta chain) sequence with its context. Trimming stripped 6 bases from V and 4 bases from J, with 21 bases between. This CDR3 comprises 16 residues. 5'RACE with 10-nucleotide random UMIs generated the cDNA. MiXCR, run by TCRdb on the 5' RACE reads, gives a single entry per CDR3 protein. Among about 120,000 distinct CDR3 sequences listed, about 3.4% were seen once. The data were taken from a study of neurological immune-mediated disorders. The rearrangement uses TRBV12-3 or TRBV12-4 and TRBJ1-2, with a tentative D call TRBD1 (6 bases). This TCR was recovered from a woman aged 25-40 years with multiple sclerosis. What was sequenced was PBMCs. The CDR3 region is CASSYSTGRGAYGYTF. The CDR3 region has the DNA TGTGCCAGCAGCTACTCTACAGGGCGTGGGGCCTATGGCTACACCTTC.